This TCR beta chain was found in a study of PD-1 blockade in classical Hodgkin lymphoma. Study-level points and caveats: Researchers reported that CD4+ TCR diversity, though not CD8+, rose significantly by C4D1. Sources of repertoire differences remain undefined, possibly disease activity or prior therapy. Diminished baseline TCR diversity has been reported in newly diagnosed patients relative to healthy donors.

Brentuximab vedotin exposure varied, and every patient relapsed after autologous stem cell transplantation. The CDR3 is 18 residues long. Germline CDR1 reads MNHGY; CDR2 reads SVAAGI. To note about this clone: Antigen specificity is unknown.

Repertoires were generated with immunoSEQ multiplex PCR, while TCRdb's copy carries only in-frame clones and drops some. The sample has 35,000 to 45,000 clones, 87% seen once. This receptor was obtained from a human donor with classical Hodgkin lymphoma. Sequencing used peripheral blood mononuclear cells (PBMCs), obtained at baseline. This chain links TRBV6-9 with TRBJ2-5; TRBD1 matches 7 bases. The tail of the sequence fits TRBJ2-7 better, so the J call may be wrong. Here the CDR3 reads CASSYNPTIPGQPYEQYF. For the CDR3, the DNA is TGTGCCAGCAGCTATAACCCAACGATCCCGGGACAGCCCTACGAGCAGTACTTC.